This is a list of T cell receptor beta chains from one sample in a study of cytomegalovirus exposure and HLA in healthy donors. Sequencing used immunoSEQ multiplex PCR; TCRdb keeps in-frame clones, though not all of them. This sample has over 100,000 clones, with about 70% found just once. The sequenced sample was PBMCs. The origin of the receptors is a woman aged 40-49 years in good health and CMV-seropositive. The CDR3 runs from the conserved cysteine through the conserved F or W. A D gene is named only where the DNA matches it firmly. Clone size is stated in some rows and not others, as once, few, many or a class when expanded.

v_call: TRBV7-2
clone_size: .
d_call: .
j_call: TRBJ1-1
cdr3_nt: TGTGCCAGCAGCTTAGTAGGTATGGGGCAGGGCGCTGAAGCTTTCTTT
cdr3_aa: CASSLVGMGQGAEAFF

v_call: TRBV4-1
clone_size: .
d_call: TRBD1
j_call: TRBJ2-7
cdr3_nt: TGCGCCAGCAGCCAAGTCAGGACAGGGGGCGAGCAGTACTTC
cdr3_aa: CASSQVRTGGEQYF

v_call: TRBV6-5
clone_size: .
d_call: TRBD1
j_call: TRBJ1-2
cdr3_nt: TGTGCCAGCAGTTCGGGTGGGACAGGGGATGATGGCTACACCTTC
cdr3_aa: CASSSGGTGDDGYTF

v_call: TRBV2
clone_size: .
d_call: .
j_call: TRBJ1-1
cdr3_nt: TGTGCCAGCAGTGAAGAGGGGTCCACTGAAGCTTTCTTT
cdr3_aa: CASSEEGSTEAFF

v_call: TRBV7-2
clone_size: .
d_call: TRBD2
j_call: TRBJ2-1
cdr3_nt: TGTGCCAGCAGCTTCGGGCGGGGGGGCGAAGGTGAGCAGTTCTTC
cdr3_aa: CASSFGRGGEGEQFF

v_call: TRBV7-8
clone_size: .
d_call: TRBD2
j_call: TRBJ2-5
cdr3_nt: TGTGCCAGCGGCCTGGGGGGAGGGACAGAGACCCAGTACTTC
cdr3_aa: CASGLGGGTETQYF

v_call: TRBV7-6
clone_size: few
d_call: .
j_call: TRBJ2-1
cdr3_nt: TGTGCCAGCAGCACGGACTTTAATGAGCAGTTCTTC
cdr3_aa: CASSTDFNEQFF

v_call: TRBV7-6
clone_size: .
d_call: .
j_call: TRBJ1-3
cdr3_nt: TGTGCCAGCAGCCTCACTACTCCTGGGGGCGCTCTGGCTGGGGGAAACACCATATATTTT
cdr3_aa: CASSLTTPGGALAGGNTIYF

v_call: TRBV7-9
clone_size: few
d_call: .
j_call: TRBJ1-1
cdr3_nt: TGTGCCAGCAGCTTCCTGGCAGTCAGGGGGAACACTGAAGCTTTCTTT
cdr3_aa: CASSFLAVRGNTEAFF

v_call: TRBV10-3
clone_size: .
d_call: TRBD2
j_call: TRBJ2-1
cdr3_nt: TGTGCCGCCGGCGGGAGCTTCCTCAATGAGCAGTTCTTC
cdr3_aa: CAAGGSFLNEQFF

v_call: TRBV28
clone_size: .
d_call: .
j_call: TRBJ1-3
cdr3_nt: TGTGCCAGCAGCAGAGGGGGATCTGGAAACACCATATATTTT
cdr3_aa: CASSRGGSGNTIYF

v_call: TRBV30
clone_size: once
d_call: TRBD2
j_call: TRBJ2-5
cdr3_nt: TGTGCCTGGAGTGAACCCCCCTGGACTAGGGGTCGGTACTTC
cdr3_aa: CAWSEPPWTRGRYF

v_call: TRBV5-1
clone_size: .
d_call: .
j_call: TRBJ1-5
cdr3_nt: TGCGCCAGCCTCTACCGGCCCCAGCATTTT
cdr3_aa: CASLYRPQHF

v_call: TRBV6-4
clone_size: .
d_call: TRBD1
j_call: TRBJ1-1
cdr3_nt: TGTGCCAGCAGTGACTCCGGGACAGGGTCTGAAGCTTTCTTT
cdr3_aa: CASSDSGTGSEAFF

v_call: TRBV7-3
clone_size: .
d_call: .
j_call: TRBJ2-1
cdr3_nt: TGTGCCAGCAGCATCGGACTAACCCTGTACAATGAGCAGTTCTTC
cdr3_aa: CASSIGLTLYNEQFF

v_call: TRBV11-2
clone_size: .
d_call: TRBD2
j_call: TRBJ2-7
cdr3_nt: TGTGCCAGCAGCCCTGGGGTAGCGGGAGGGCGGCTTTACGAGCAGTACTTC
cdr3_aa: CASSPGVAGGRLYEQYF

v_call: TRBV29-1
clone_size: .
d_call: TRBD1
j_call: TRBJ2-7
cdr3_nt: TGCAGCGTTGCCAAGATGGGACAGTTCTACGAGCAGTACTTC
cdr3_aa: CSVAKMGQFYEQYF

v_call: TRBV30
clone_size: .
d_call: .
j_call: TRBJ2-5
cdr3_nt: TGTGCCTGGAGTGCGGGGTTGGTCCAAGAGACCCAGTACTTC
cdr3_aa: CAWSAGLVQETQYF

v_call: TRBV9
clone_size: .
d_call: .
j_call: TRBJ2-1
cdr3_nt: TGTGCCAGCAGCGCCGACCCCCATGAAAGGACAGAACCAAGCTCCTACAATGAGCAGTTCTTC
cdr3_aa: CASSADPHERTEPSSYNEQFF

v_call: TRBV2
clone_size: few
d_call: .
j_call: TRBJ1-2
cdr3_nt: TGTGCCAGCAGTGAGAGAGGTGGCTACACCTTC
cdr3_aa: CASSERGGYTF

v_call: TRBV7-7
clone_size: .
d_call: TRBD1
j_call: TRBJ2-7
cdr3_nt: TGTGCCAGCAGCTTAGGTCAGGGGGAACCCTACGAGCAGTACTTC
cdr3_aa: CASSLGQGEPYEQYF

v_call: TRBV5-4
clone_size: .
d_call: .
j_call: TRBJ2-5
cdr3_nt: TGTGCCAGCAGCTCTATGGATAAGGGGCAGCAGTACTTC
cdr3_aa: CASSSMDKGQQYF

v_call: TRBV6-5
clone_size: few
d_call: TRBD1
j_call: TRBJ2-7
cdr3_nt: TGTGCCAGCAGGACCACCGGGACAGGGGCCTACGAGCAGTACTTC
cdr3_aa: CASRTTGTGAYEQYF

v_call: TRBV18
clone_size: .
d_call: TRBD1
j_call: TRBJ1-1
cdr3_nt: TGTGCCAGCTCACCTACTGGACAGGGGGTCACTGAAGCTTTCTTT
cdr3_aa: CASSPTGQGVTEAFF

v_call: TRBV5-1
clone_size: .
d_call: .
j_call: TRBJ1-2
cdr3_nt: TGCGCCAGCAGCTTGACGGTGAGCGACCTCAACAACTATGGCTACACCTTC
cdr3_aa: CASSLTVSDLNNYGYTF

v_call: TRBV5-4
clone_size: .
d_call: TRBD2
j_call: TRBJ2-7
cdr3_nt: TGTGCCAGCAGCTTAAGCGGGAGCTCCTACGAGCAGTACTTC
cdr3_aa: CASSLSGSSYEQYF

v_call: TRBV11-2
clone_size: .
d_call: TRBD1
j_call: TRBJ1-1
cdr3_nt: TGTGCCAGCAGTTATGGACAGGGAAATACTGAAGCTTTCTTT
cdr3_aa: CASSYGQGNTEAFF

v_call: TRBV6-1
clone_size: .
d_call: .
j_call: TRBJ2-7
cdr3_nt: TGTGCCAGCAGTGAAAGGGGCGTCTACGAGCAGTACTTC
cdr3_aa: CASSERGVYEQYF

v_call: TRBV27
clone_size: .
d_call: TRBD2
j_call: TRBJ2-5
cdr3_nt: TGTGCCAGCAGTCCGGGGACTACTCCTAAGACCCAGTACTTC
cdr3_aa: CASSPGTTPKTQYF

v_call: TRBV27
clone_size: .
d_call: .
j_call: TRBJ2-2
cdr3_nt: TGTGCCAGCAGTTTGAGGTGGAGTTCGAACACCGGGGAGCTGTTTTTT
cdr3_aa: CASSLRWSSNTGELFF

v_call: TRBV15
clone_size: .
d_call: .
j_call: TRBJ2-7
cdr3_nt: TGTGCCACCAGCAGAGATGACAGGAGAACCTACGAGCAGTACTTC
cdr3_aa: CATSRDDRRTYEQYF

v_call: TRBV19
clone_size: few
d_call: .
j_call: TRBJ2-6
cdr3_nt: TGTGCCCCGGTCGGACAGCCTTTTACTGGGGCCAACGTCCTGACTTTC
cdr3_aa: CAPVGQPFTGANVLTF

v_call: TRBV6-5
clone_size: .
d_call: TRBD2
j_call: TRBJ2-7
cdr3_nt: TGTGCCAGCAGCCGGGGACTAGCGGGACCCTACGAGCAGTACTTC
cdr3_aa: CASSRGLAGPYEQYF

v_call: TRBV6-6
clone_size: few
d_call: .
j_call: TRBJ2-7
cdr3_nt: TGTGCCAGCAGTTACCAGGGTGGGAACGAGCAGTACTTC
cdr3_aa: CASSYQGGNEQYF

v_call: TRBV5-4
clone_size: few
d_call: TRBD1
j_call: TRBJ2-5
cdr3_nt: TGTGCCAGCACACTAGGGGAACAGGGGTTCAAAGAGACCCAGTACTTC
cdr3_aa: CASTLGEQGFKETQYF

v_call: TRBV5-1
clone_size: .
d_call: .
j_call: TRBJ2-2
cdr3_nt: TGCGCCAGCAGCTTGGGACTAACAGGGATCACCGGGGAGCTGTTTTTT
cdr3_aa: CASSLGLTGITGELFF

v_call: TRBV7-7
clone_size: .
d_call: .
j_call: TRBJ2-2
cdr3_nt: TGTGCCAGCCGGGGAAACGTTAACACCGGGGAGCTGTTTTTT
cdr3_aa: CASRGNVNTGELFF

v_call: TRBV19
clone_size: .
d_call: .
j_call: TRBJ2-7
cdr3_nt: TGTGCCAGTAGTTTCAAAGCGAGGGTCTACGAGCAGTACTTC
cdr3_aa: CASSFKARVYEQYF

v_call: TRBV7-2
clone_size: few
d_call: .
j_call: TRBJ1-1
cdr3_nt: TGTGCCAGCAGCCGGACAGTAAACACTGAAGCTTTCTTT
cdr3_aa: CASSRTVNTEAFF

v_call: TRBV28
clone_size: .
d_call: TRBD2
j_call: TRBJ2-5
cdr3_nt: TGTGCCAGCAGTACCGACGGGACTAGCGGGAGGGAGACCCAGTACTTC
cdr3_aa: CASSTDGTSGRETQYF